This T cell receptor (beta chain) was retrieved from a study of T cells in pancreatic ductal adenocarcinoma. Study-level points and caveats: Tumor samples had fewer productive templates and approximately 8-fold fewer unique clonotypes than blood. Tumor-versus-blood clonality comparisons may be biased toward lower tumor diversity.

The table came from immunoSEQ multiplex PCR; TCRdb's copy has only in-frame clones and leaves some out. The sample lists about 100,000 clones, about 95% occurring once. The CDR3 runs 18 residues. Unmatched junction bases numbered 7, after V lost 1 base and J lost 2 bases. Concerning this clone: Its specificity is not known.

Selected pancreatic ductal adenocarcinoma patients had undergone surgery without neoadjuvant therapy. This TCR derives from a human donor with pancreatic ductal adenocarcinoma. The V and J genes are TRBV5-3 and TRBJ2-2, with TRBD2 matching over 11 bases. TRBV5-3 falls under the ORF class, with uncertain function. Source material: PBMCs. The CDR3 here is CARSLLLAGAGNTGELFF. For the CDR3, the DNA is TGTGCCAGAAGCTTGTTACTAGCGGGAGCGGGTAACACCGGGGAGCTGTTTTTT.